The sample holds many counts of the clone carrying this T cell receptor (beta chain). The antigen remains unidentified. The entry originates in a study of T cell repertoires in cytomegalovirus infection. MiXCR was run by TCRdb on the reads, yielding one entry per CDR3 protein. This sample yields some 800,000 distinct CDR3 sequences, of which 25% to 30% are seen a single time; about an eighth belongs to the top ten. The CDR3 contains 15 residues. Germline lookup yields CDR1 SGHTA and CDR2 FQGNSA. Trimming left V 3 bases short and J 3 bases short, with 14 bases between. J is TRBJ1-1 and V is TRBV7-2; no firm D call. This specimen was cultured CD8+ T cells from PBMCs, taken from culture after CMV antigen stimulation. The TCR was taken from a human donor in good health (CMV status not recorded). Some clones in this sample may be carry-over from other donors' samples. For the CDR3, the DNA is TGTGCCAGCAGCTTTTTCCCTCGGCTGGACACTGAAGCTTTCTTT. It translates to CASSFFPRLDTEAFF.